The next 18 T cell receptor beta chains were all read from a single sample in a study of read filtering for tumor transcriptome and immune sequencing. Molecular barcoded adaptors covering alpha/delta and beta/gamma chains were used on around 370 ng RNA. TCRdb used MiXCR to reprocess the reads, holding one entry per CDR3 protein. The sample records tens of thousands of distinct CDR3 sequences, 20% to 25% being singletons. Sequencing was performed on a population of CD138-negative cells sorted from bone marrow. The receptors were sampled from a donor at least 40 years old with multiple myeloma.

This clonotype showed up just once. A much larger clone lies one base from this, so it may be a read error. The V and J genes are TRBV14 and TRBJ2-5, with a tentative D call TRBD1 (6 bases). This CDR3 has 15 residues. Germline assignment: CDR1 SGHDN and CDR2 FVKESK. CDR3 region: CASSQATGIQEAQYF. The CDR3 region has the DNA TGTGCCAGCAGCCAAGCCACAGGGATACAAGAGGCCCAGTACTTC.

This clonotype was counted a few times. One base away lies a much larger clone, so this may be a sequencing read error. V is TRBV28 and J is TRBJ2-7; D not resolved. This CDR3 is 14 amino acids long. V lost 8 bases, J lost 0 bases, and 14 bases lay in between. Germline V gene sequence: CDR1 MDHEN, CDR2 SYDVKM. CDR3 loop: CASGPDLTSYEQYF. The CDR3 DNA reads TGTGCCAGCGGCCCAGACCTGACCTCCTACGAGCAGTACTTC.

The chain joins TRBV5-4 to TRBJ2-6; D unclear. V lost 4 bases and J 0 bases, leaving 17 bases between the germline ends. CDR1 is SGHNT, CDR2 YYREEE, per germline (reference sequence). The CDR3 is made up of 18 amino acids. CDR3 loop: CASSHNPTSSSGANVLTF. The CDR3 DNA reads TGTGCCAGCAGCCACAACCCGACTTCTAGCTCTGGGGCCAACGTCCTGACTTTC.

This clonotype has a count of ten or more. The chain combines TRBV7-9 with TRBJ2-3; 8 bases map to TRBD2. J was trimmed by 3 bases and V by 5 bases; bases with no gene match: 22. The CDR3 contains 20 residues. Germline V gives CDR1 SEHNR, CDR2 FQNEAQ (reference sequence). The CDR3 loop reads CASSLTPGIGGERETDTQYF. As DNA, the CDR3 is TGTGCCAGCAGCCTAACTCCCGGTATCGGCGGGGAGCGGGAGACAGATACGCAGTATTTT.

This clonotype came up many times. For the CDR3, the DNA is TGTGCCATCAGTGAGTTGGCGGGAGTTGGAGAGACCCAGTACTTC. Translating gives CAISELAGVGETQYF. The chain is built from TRBV10-3 and TRBJ2-5; the match to TRBD2 covers 7 bases. J gave up 4 bases and V 1 base, and 6 bases lay outside the gene matches. This CDR3 spans 15 amino acids. The germline gives CDR1 ENHRY, CDR2 SYGVKD.

By proportion, this clonotype is medium-sized (0.01 to 0.1%). The rearrangement joins TRBV29-1 to TRBJ2-1, with no clear D. CDR1 and CDR2 (germline): SQVTM, ANQGSEA. The CDR3 totals 13 residues. The germline V and J ends were trimmed by 1 base and 6 bases, with 10 bases remaining between them. CDR3 sequence: CSVEGWQANEQFF. CDR3 DNA sequence: TGCAGCGTTGAAGGATGGCAGGCCAATGAGCAGTTCTTC.

The sample holds many counts of this clonotype. The gene calls are TRBV5-1 and TRBJ2-1; 14 bases fit TRBD2. The CDR3 loop spans 15 amino acids. Germline V gene sequence: CDR1 SGHRS, CDR2 YFSETQ. V lost 4 bases and J lost 7; bases outside the gene matches: 4. The CDR3 DNA reads as TGCGCCAGCAGCACCGGGACTAGCGGGAGTAATGAGCAGTTCTTC. Its translation: CASSTGTSGSNEQFF. The full variable domain, its missing parts supplied by reference TRBV5-1 and TRBJ2-1, is KAGVTQTPRYLIKTRGQQVTLSCSPISGHRSVSWYQQTPGQGLQFLFEYFSETQRNKGNFPGRFSGRQFSNSRSEMNVSTLELGDSALYLCASSTGTSGSNEQFFGPGTRLTVL.

As for this clonotype: Since a much larger clone is just one base distant, this may be a read error. The CDR3 DNA sequence: TGTGCCGGCAGTTTTCGGGGCTCCGAGACTGAAGCTTTCTTT. It yields the protein CAGSFRGSETEAFF. V and J are TRBV28 and TRBJ1-1; maybe TRBD1 (5 bases). This CDR3 is built from 14 residues. Germline assignment: CDR1 MDHEN and CDR2 SYDVKM.

The rearrangement links TRBV19 to TRBJ2-2, with D perhaps matching TRBD1 (5 bases). The CDR3 runs to 13 residues. Germline CDR1 and CDR2: LNHDA and SQIVND (reference sequence). Trimming removed 6 bases from V and 7 bases from J, with 12 bases in between. DNA of the CDR3: TGTGCCAGTAGACAGACAGTGTACGGGGAGCTGTTTTTT. Amino acids: CASRQTVYGELFF.

The sample holds many counts of this clonotype. A much bigger clone sits one base away, suggesting this may be a read error. The V call is TRBV7-9, the J call TRBJ2-1; D gene unclear. Looked up from germline, CDR1 is SEHNR and CDR2 is FQNEAQ (reference sequence). V lost 5 bases, J lost 0 bases, and 11 bases lay in between. CDR3 length equals 15 residues. This chain's CDR3 is CASSPPRSSYNEQFF. The CDR3 nucleotides read TGTGCCAGCAGCCCCCCCAGGAGCTCCTACAATGAGCAGTTCTTC.

This clonotype was seen many times. This chain connects TRBV2 to TRBJ2-5; D uncertain. The CDR3 runs to 14 residues. V shed 7 bases and J shed 5 bases, with 17 bases lying between them. Per germline, CDR1 SNHLY and CDR2 FYNNEI. The CDR3 nucleotides read TGTGCCAGCACCGAATCGTCCATGACCGAGACCCAGTACTTC. Translating it yields CASTESSMTETQYF.

Concerning this clonotype itself: Since a much larger clone is just one base distant, this may be a read error. This sequence joins TRBV7-9 and TRBJ1-5; no clear D. The CDR3 loop spans 12 amino acids. The germline gives CDR1 SEHNR, CDR2 FQNEAQ (reference sequence). The CDR3 DNA reads as TGTGCCAGCAGCTTAATCGATCAGCCCCAGCGTTTT. As protein: CASSLIDQPQRF.

This clonotype occurred many times. The chain employs TRBV12-3 or TRBV12-4 and TRBJ1-1; D unresolved. V lost 2 bases and J lost 2, with 12 bases in between. The length of the CDR3 is 15 residues. The DNA of the CDR3 is TGTGCCAGCAGTTTATCGGGCAGGTTAAACACTGAAGCTTTCTTT. Encoded protein: CASSLSGRLNTEAFF.

This clonotype has more than one count but fewer than ten. The chain combines TRBV24-1 with TRBJ2-6, with 7 bases fitting TRBD2. J was trimmed by 0 bases and V by 7 bases; bases with no gene match: 8. Looked up from germline, CDR1 is KGHDR and CDR2 is SFDVKD. The CDR3 is made up of 17 amino acids. CDR3 in DNA: TGTGCCACCAGCCCAACGGGACTACTCTCTGGGGCCAACGTCCTGACTTTC. Encoded protein: CATSPTGLLSGANVLTF.

The gene calls are TRBV28 and TRBJ2-5; D is perhaps TRBD2 (5 bases). Germline V lookup: CDR1 MDHEN, CDR2 SYDVKM. Trimming removed 5 bases at V and 10 bases at J, with 20 bases between. The CDR3 extends over 14 amino acids. Here the CDR3 reads CASSNRDDNRDQYF. CDR3 DNA sequence: TGTGCCAGCAGTAACCGGGATGATAATCGAGACCAGTACTTC.

This clonotype was seen repeatedly, ten times or more. The junction differs from germline at one of its ends, possibly a read error. CDR3 amino acids: CASSLEPGGEQFF. The CDR3 DNA is TGTGCTAGCAGCTTAGAACCGGGAGGTGAGCAGTTCTTC. This chain links TRBV7-7 with TRBJ2-1; 7 bases line up with TRBD2. The CDR3 loop spans 13 amino acids. The V gene's germline CDR1 is SSHAT and CDR2 FNYEAQ (reference sequence). The full variable domain, with the rest looked up from reference TRBV7-7 and TRBJ2-1, is GAGVSQSPRYKVTKRGQDVTLRCDPISSHATLYWYQQALGQGPEFLTYFNYEAQPDKSGLPSDRFSAERPEGSISTLTIQRTEQRDSAMYRCASSLEPGGEQFFGPGTRLTVL.

This clonotype appeared many times. The J gene is TRBJ2-2, the V gene TRBV5-1, with 7 positions matching TRBD1. The CDR3 contains 16 residues. The J segment lost 1 base and the V segment lost 4 bases, leaving 7 bases of the junction unmatched. The germline V gene has CDR1 SGHRS and CDR2 YFSETQ. The DNA for the CDR3 is TGCGCCAGCAGCCCCCGGACAGGTCTGAACACCGGGGAGCTGTTTTTT. This codes for CASSPRTGLNTGELFF.

This clonotype was picked up many times. This chain links TRBV7-3 with TRBJ2-3, with no clear D. Germline lookup yields CDR1 SGHTA and CDR2 FQGTGA. The V gene lost 5 bases and the J gene lost 4 bases, with 10 bases spanning the gap. This CDR3 comprises 13 residues. DNA for the CDR3: TGTGCCAGCAGCACCCGACTCTCAGATACGCAGTATTTT. Translation gives CASSTRLSDTQYF. Combining the CDR3 with reference TRBV7-3 and TRBJ2-3 gives the whole variable domain GAGVSQTPSNKVTEKGKYVELRCDPISGHTALYWYRQSLGQGPEFLIYFQGTGAADDSGLPNDRFFAVRPEGSVSTLKIQRTERGDSAVYLCASSTRLSDTQYFGPGTRLTVL.